This T cell receptor (beta chain) derives from a study of T-cell memory formation after mild COVID-19. Notes on the study in general: Researchers could not confirm that second-wave clones peaking on day 37 targeted SARS-CoV-2.

After removal of 5 bases from V and 3 bases from J, the junction contained 4 bases not matched to a gene. The CDR3 is 13 amino acids. This clonotype was found many times. Its antigen is still unknown. Libraries for TCRalpha and TCRbeta carried sample barcodes and unique molecular identifiers via 5'RACE. MiXCR was run by TCRdb on the 5' RACE reads, yielding one entry per CDR3 protein. The table lists roughly 500,000 distinct CDR3 sequences, roughly 22% of them singletons. The sequence derives from an adult woman who had mild COVID-19 (a few samples of this study predate the infection). Cell type and time point are not known. The chain links TRBV12-3 or TRBV12-4 to TRBJ2-7; 7 bases line up with TRBD1. Input material: PBMCs or a T cell subset sorted from them (not recorded which). The CDR3 reads CASSLHRGYEQYF. CDR3 nucleotide sequence: TGTGCCAGCAGTCTCCACAGGGGCTACGAGCAGTACTTC.